The clone carrying this T cell receptor (beta chain) was observed a handful of times. Antigen unknown. Synthesis of cDNA used 5'RACE (with 10-nucleotide random UMIs). TCRdb ran MiXCR on the 5' RACE reads and lists one entry per CDR3 protein. The sample carries roughly 80,000 distinct CDR3 sequences, more than 15% recorded once. This record comes from a study of neurological immune-mediated disorders. Study-wide findings and caveats: Because no CDR3 amino acid sequences were shared across subjects by expanded clones, private repertoires were suggested in all groups. The most TCR clonal expansion was seen in HTLV-1-associated myelopathy, and the least was seen in multiple sclerosis, which fell below healthy controls.

With 5 bases removed from V and 2 bases from J, the gap between germline ends came to 13 bases. The germline CDR1 and CDR2 sequences are SGHTA and FQGNSA. The CDR3 contains 14 residues. The V call is TRBV7-2, the J call TRBJ2-7; D gene unclear. The receptor was isolated from a woman aged 40 to 49 in good health. The sequencing sample was made of PBMCs. Here the CDR3 reads CASSPQTHPYEQYF. The CDR3 coding sequence is TGTGCCAGCAGCCCCCAGACACATCCCTACGAGCAGTACTTC.